This is a list of T cell receptor beta chains from one sample in a study of T cell responses to AZD1222 COVID-19 vaccine. Repertoires were generated with immunoSEQ multiplex PCR, while TCRdb's copy carries only in-frame clones and drops some. The sample has some 95,000 clones, roughly nine tenths seen once. The sample was peripheral blood, taken on day 0 of AZD1222 vaccination. These receptor sequences come from an adult in good health. CDR3s include the opening cysteine and the closing phenylalanine or tryptophan. D genes are given only for firm matches. Not all rows give a size; the values are once, few, many and, for expanded clones, a class.

d_call clone_size j_call v_call cdr3_aa cdr3_nt
NA NA TRBJ1-2 TRBV2 CASLPEGTVYGYTF TGTGCCAGTCTCCCAGAGGGCACAGTCTATGGCTACACCTTC
NA NA TRBJ2-7 TRBV7-9 CASSLTANIPYEQYF TGTGCCAGCAGCTTAACCGCCAACATCCCCTACGAGCAGTACTTC
NA few TRBJ1-2 TRBV4-1 CASSPLLGWRANYGYTF TGCGCCAGCAGCCCCCTCCTTGGGTGGAGAGCTAACTATGGCTACACCTTC
NA NA TRBJ1-5 TRBV24-1 CATSDLRGYVQPQHF TGTGCCACCAGTGATTTGCGGGGGTATGTTCAGCCCCAGCATTTT
TRBD2 NA TRBJ2-1 TRBV24-1 CATSDPASGGQWGNEQFF TGTGCCACCAGTGATCCCGCTAGCGGGGGGCAATGGGGAAATGAGCAGTTCTTC
NA NA TRBJ1-1 TRBV7-8 CASSLRAGGWNTEAFF TGTGCCAGCAGCTTAAGGGCGGGTGGGTGGAACACTGAAGCTTTCTTT
TRBD2 once TRBJ2-3 TRBV5-1 CASSLAKGGLGTDTQYF TGCGCCAGCAGCTTGGCCAAGGGAGGGTTGGGGACAGATACGCAGTATTTT
NA NA TRBJ2-7 TRBV11-3 CASSQNRRVKEQYF TGTGCCAGCAGCCAAAACAGGAGGGTAAAGGAGCAGTACTTC
NA NA TRBJ1-5 TRBV12-5 CASGVGGVGQPQHF TGTGCTAGTGGTGTGGGGGGCGTCGGGCAGCCCCAGCATTTT
NA medium-sized TRBJ1-6 TRBV2 CASSDEGGDRDLF TGTGCCAGCAGTGATGAAGGGGGAGACAGAGACCTCTTT
TRBD2 NA TRBJ2-3 TRBV4-2 CASSPLSGGAADTQYF TGTGCCAGCAGCCCGCTTAGCGGGGGGGCCGCAGATACGCAGTATTTT
NA NA TRBJ1-2 TRBV5-1 CASSPRTDTNYGYTF TGCGCCAGCAGCCCCCGGACTGATACTAACTATGGCTACACCTTC
NA once TRBJ2-2 TRBV5-1 CASSLPPGAGGELFF TGCGCCAGCAGCCTCCCGCCGGGGGCTGGCGGGGAGCTGTTTTTT
NA NA TRBJ1-2 TRBV6-5 CASSYYAQANYGYTF TGTGCCAGCAGTTACTACGCTCAAGCTAACTATGGCTACACCTTC
NA NA TRBJ1-2 TRBV6-5 CASSYSRQLYGYTF TGTGCCAGCAGTTACTCGAGACAGCTCTATGGCTACACCTTC
TRBD2 NA TRBJ2-5 TRBV19 CASSILGGALGETQYF TGTGCCAGTAGTATCCTCGGGGGGGCTCTAGGAGAGACCCAGTACTTC
TRBD1 NA TRBJ1-4 TRBV5-8 CASSFGQGSNEKLFF TGTGCCAGCAGCTTCGGACAGGGTTCTAATGAAAAACTGTTTTTT
NA NA TRBJ1-1 TRBV5-1 CASSLAGWNTEAFF TGCGCCAGCAGCTTGGCCGGGTGGAACACTGAAGCTTTCTTT
TRBD2 NA TRBJ2-3 TRBV29-1 CSVEGGYRSADTQYF TGCAGCGTTGAGGGAGGGTATCGCTCTGCGGATACGCAGTATTTT
TRBD2 NA TRBJ2-1 TRBV4-3 CASSRNPPGLAGGNEQFF TGCGCCAGCAGCCGAAACCCTCCGGGACTAGCGGGGGGGAATGAGCAGTTCTTC
NA NA TRBJ2-7 TRBV21-1 CASSKDRASGDPYEQYF TGTGCCAGCAGCAAAGACAGGGCTAGCGGCGACCCCTACGAGCAGTACTTC
TRBD1 NA TRBJ2-7 TRBV5-1 CASSRSPGQGVPYEQYF TGCGCCAGCAGCCGTTCTCCGGGACAGGGTGTCCCCTACGAGCAGTACTTC
TRBD1 NA TRBJ2-7 TRBV5-1 CASSLRTGNEQYF TGCGCCAGCAGCCTTCGGACAGGGAACGAGCAGTACTTC
TRBD1 NA TRBJ1-5 TRBV24-1 CATSDQGAQPQHF TGTGCCACCAGTGATCAGGGGGCTCAGCCCCAGCATTTT
NA NA TRBJ1-2 TRBV3-1/TRBV3-2 CASSPDTAYGYTF TGTGCCAGCAGCCCCGACACCGCCTATGGCTACACCTTC
TRBD2 NA TRBJ2-3 TRBV6-4 CASSKAGGTDTQYF TGTGCCAGCAGTAAAGCGGGGGGCACAGATACGCAGTATTTT
NA NA TRBJ2-4 TRBV15 CATSINRWSGIQYF TGTGCCACCAGCATCAACCGCTGGTCCGGCATTCAGTACTTC
TRBD2 NA TRBJ2-5 TRBV2 CASRASGGVQKTQYF TGTGCCAGCAGAGCTAGCGGGGGGGTACAAAAGACCCAGTACTTC
NA NA TRBJ1-5 TRBV7-2 CASSLGSYSNQPQHF TGTGCCAGCAGCTTGGGGTCGTACAGCAATCAGCCCCAGCATTTT
TRBD1 few TRBJ1-6 TRBV28 CASSSMTGGYYSPLHF TGTGCCAGCAGTTCGATGACAGGGGGCTATTATTCACCCCTCCACTTT